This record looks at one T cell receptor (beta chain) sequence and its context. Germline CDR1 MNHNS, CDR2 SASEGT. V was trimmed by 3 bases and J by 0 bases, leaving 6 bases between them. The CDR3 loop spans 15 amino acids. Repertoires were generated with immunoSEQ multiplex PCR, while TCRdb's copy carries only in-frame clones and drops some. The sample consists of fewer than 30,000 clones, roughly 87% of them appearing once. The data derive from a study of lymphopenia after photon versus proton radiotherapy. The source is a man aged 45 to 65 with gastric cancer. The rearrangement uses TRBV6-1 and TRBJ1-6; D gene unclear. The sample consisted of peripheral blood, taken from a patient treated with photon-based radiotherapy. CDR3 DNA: TGTGCCAGCAGTGAGGTTGGCTCCTATAATTCACCCCTCCACTTT. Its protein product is CASSEVGSYNSPLHF.